The 9 T cell receptor beta chains reported below all come from one sample, sequenced in a study of long-term antiretroviral therapy in people with HIV (dated by TCRdb to between 2021 and 2024). Sequencing of the TRB variable region was done with the immunoSEQ hsTCRB v3.0 assay at survey level resolution. The source is immuneACCESS, and TCRdb retained only in-frame sequences with V and J called. Part of the clones is not carried over; for the studies checked, unresolved V genes explain less than half of this, and the remainder is unexplained. The sample data list approximately 20,000 clones, and around 77% of these were observed just once. The biggest ten clones account for approximately 6.9% of the sample. The sequenced sample was unsorted PBMCs, obtained 2.2 years after starting antiretroviral therapy. The receptors derive from a man in his fifties or sixties with HIV.

The chain combines TRBV7-8 with TRBJ1-1; 9 positions match TRBD1. The germline CDR1 and CDR2 sequences are SGHVS and FQNEAQ. There are 15 residues in the CDR3. With V trimmed by 1 base and J by 6 bases, 6 bases remained unmatched. The DNA for the CDR3 is TGTGCCAGCAGCTTAGATACAGGGGGCCGGGCTGAAGCTTTCTTT. Protein: CASSLDTGGRAEAFF.

The V gene is TRBV5-1, the J gene TRBJ2-7; 7 nucleotides line up with TRBD1. The CDR3 runs to 13 residues. Per germline, CDR1 SGHRS and CDR2 YFSETQ. The CDR3 nucleotides are TGCGCTACAGGGCAGGGGGTCACCTACGAGCAGTACTTC. Translation gives CATGQGVTYEQYF.

This sequence joins TRBV18 and TRBJ2-3; D unclear. With 3 bases removed from V and 10 bases from J, the gap between germline ends came to 17 bases. CDR3 length: 14 amino acids. Looked up from germline, CDR1 is KGHSH and CDR2 is LQKENI. The DNA of the CDR3 is TGTGCCAGCTCACCCTATTCTGGCTCTCGGGCGCAGTATTTT. This gives the protein CASSPYSGSRAQYF.

The J gene is TRBJ2-7, the V gene TRBV25-1; D tentatively reads TRBD1 or TRBD2 (5 bases each). The CDR3 sequence is 14 residues long. Trimming stripped 0 bases from V and 6 bases from J, with 12 bases between. The germline gives CDR1 MGHDK, CDR2 SYGVNS. The CDR3 is CASSEYTGTGEQYF. DNA of the CDR3: TGTGCCAGCAGTGAATATACGGGGACGGGCGAGCAGTACTTC.

The rearrangement uses TRBV18 and TRBJ2-7, with 8 bases fitting TRBD1. Germline values: CDR1 KGHSH, CDR2 LQKENI. This CDR3 is built from 14 residues. With 5 bases clipped from V and 4 bases from J, the junction kept 7 bases outside the gene matches. CDR3 amino acids: CASSYRGTGYEQYF. The CDR3, as DNA: TGTGCCAGCTCATACAGGGGGACTGGGTACGAGCAGTACTTC.

This rearrangement joins TRBV6-6 to TRBJ1-1; 9 bases align to TRBD1. This CDR3 is built from 12 residues. The germline V gene has CDR1 MNHNY and CDR2 SVGAGI (reference sequence). V lost 9 bases and J lost 6; bases outside the gene matches: 5. For the CDR3, the DNA is TGTGCCAGTAGAACAGGGGGCGCTGAAGCTTTCTTT. This translates into CASRTGGAEAFF.

In this sample, this clone turned up a few times. The chain recombines TRBV27 with TRBJ2-7; 8 nucleotides line up with TRBD1. The trim removed 4 bases at V and 4 bases at J, leaving 9 bases unmatched. The CDR3 covers 15 residues. Germline V gives CDR1 MNHEY, CDR2 SMNVEV (reference sequence). The DNA for the CDR3 is TGTGCCAGCAGTTCCCGGGACAGGTCCCTTTACGAGCAGTACTTC. This gives the protein CASSSRDRSLYEQYF.

This chain connects TRBV7-9 to TRBJ2-5; TRBD1 aligns across 11 bases. The J segment lost 4 bases and the V segment lost 5 bases, leaving 9 bases of the junction unmatched. This CDR3 has 16 residues. Germline CDR1 is SEHNR and CDR2 is FQNEAQ (reference sequence). Here the CDR3 DNA reads TGTGCCAGCAGCCCGTGGACAGGGGGCGTTCGAGAGACCCAGTACTTC. Translating it yields CASSPWTGGVRETQYF.

V is TRBV27 and J is TRBJ1-1; unclear D gene. The V end was cut by 2 bases, the J end by 4 bases, with 11 bases between. CDR1 is MNHEY, CDR2 SMNVEV, per germline (reference sequence). The CDR3 length is 14 residues. The CDR3 protein is CASSLKGGSTEAFF. CDR3 nucleotide sequence: TGTGCCAGCAGTTTAAAGGGAGGGAGCACTGAAGCTTTCTTT.